This T cell receptor (beta chain) was profiled in a study of CD8+CD57+ T cells in acquired aplastic anemia. Whoever was chosen for sequencing had shown CD8+CD57+ cell expansion by flow cytometry. With 5 bases clipped from V and 5 bases from J, the junction kept 5 bases outside the gene matches. Germline CDR1 SGHTA, CDR2 FQGNSA. The CDR3 covers 14 residues. The template for TCR beta VDJ and CDR3 sequence profiling was genomic DNA. Using its own MiXCR run on the reads, TCRdb lists one record per CDR3 protein. The sample holds hundreds of thousands of distinct CDR3 sequences, around 33% seen once. The sequenced material came from sorted CD4+, CD8+, or CD8+CD57+ T cells (not recorded which) from PBMCs. The chain combines TRBV7-2 with TRBJ1-1; the match to TRBD1 covers 10 bases. The clonotype was recovered from a human donor with aplastic anemia. The CDR3 here is CASSADRGRTEAFF. CDR3 DNA sequence: TGTGCCAGCAGCGCGGACAGGGGGAGGACTGAAGCTTTCTTT.